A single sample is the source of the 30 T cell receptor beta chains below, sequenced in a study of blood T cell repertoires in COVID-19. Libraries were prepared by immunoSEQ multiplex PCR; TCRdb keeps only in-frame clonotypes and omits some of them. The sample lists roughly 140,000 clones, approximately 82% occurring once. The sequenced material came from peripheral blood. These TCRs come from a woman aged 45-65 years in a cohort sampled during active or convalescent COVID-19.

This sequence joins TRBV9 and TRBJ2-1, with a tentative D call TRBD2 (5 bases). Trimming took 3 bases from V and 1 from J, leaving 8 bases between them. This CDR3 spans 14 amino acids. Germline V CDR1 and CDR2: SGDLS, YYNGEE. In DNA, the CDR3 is TGTGCCAGCAGCGCAGGAGGTTCCTACAATGAGCAGTTCTTC. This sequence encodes CASSAGGSYNEQFF.

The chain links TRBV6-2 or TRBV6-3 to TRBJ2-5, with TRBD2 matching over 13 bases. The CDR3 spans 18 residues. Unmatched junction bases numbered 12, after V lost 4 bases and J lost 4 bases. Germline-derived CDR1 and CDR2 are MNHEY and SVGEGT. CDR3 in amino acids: CASSFRTSGGRLAETQYF. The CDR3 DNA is TGTGCCAGCAGTTTCAGGACTAGCGGGGGACGCCTTGCAGAGACCCAGTACTTC.

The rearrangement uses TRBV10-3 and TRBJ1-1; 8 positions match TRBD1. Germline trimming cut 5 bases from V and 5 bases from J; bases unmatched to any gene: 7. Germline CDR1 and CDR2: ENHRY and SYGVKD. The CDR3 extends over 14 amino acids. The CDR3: CAISLGQAKTEAFF. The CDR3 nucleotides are TGTGCCATCAGTTTGGGACAGGCGAAAACTGAAGCTTTCTTT.

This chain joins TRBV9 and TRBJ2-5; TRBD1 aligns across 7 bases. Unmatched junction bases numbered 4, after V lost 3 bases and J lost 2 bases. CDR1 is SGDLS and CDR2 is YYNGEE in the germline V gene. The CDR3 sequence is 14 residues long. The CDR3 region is CASSESTGQETQYF. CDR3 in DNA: TGTGCCAGCAGCGAATCGACAGGGCAAGAGACCCAGTACTTC.

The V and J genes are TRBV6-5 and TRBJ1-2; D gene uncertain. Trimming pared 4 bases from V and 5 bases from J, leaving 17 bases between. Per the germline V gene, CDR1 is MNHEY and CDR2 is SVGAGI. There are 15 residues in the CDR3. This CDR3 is CASSLGGGVGYGYTF. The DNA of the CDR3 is TGTGCCAGCAGTTTAGGTGGCGGGGTAGGATATGGCTACACCTTC.

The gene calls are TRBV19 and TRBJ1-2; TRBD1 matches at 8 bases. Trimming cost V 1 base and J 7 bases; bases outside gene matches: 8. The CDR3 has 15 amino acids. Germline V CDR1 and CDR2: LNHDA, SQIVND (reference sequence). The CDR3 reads CASSIGPGQGSGYTF. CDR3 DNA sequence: TGTGCCAGTAGTATAGGCCCCGGACAGGGTAGTGGCTACACCTTC.

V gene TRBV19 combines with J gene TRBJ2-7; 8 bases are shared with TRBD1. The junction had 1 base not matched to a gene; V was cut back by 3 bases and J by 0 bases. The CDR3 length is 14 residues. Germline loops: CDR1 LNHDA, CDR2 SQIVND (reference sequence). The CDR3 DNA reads TGTGCCAGTAGTATCCAGGGGGCCTCCTACGAGCAGTACTTC. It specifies CASSIQGASYEQYF.

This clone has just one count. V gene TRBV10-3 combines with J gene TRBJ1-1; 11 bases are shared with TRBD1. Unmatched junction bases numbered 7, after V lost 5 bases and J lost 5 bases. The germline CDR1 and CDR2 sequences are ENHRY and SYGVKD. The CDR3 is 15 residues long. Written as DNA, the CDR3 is TGTGCCATCAGTTATACCGGGACAGGGGGAACTGAAGCTTTCTTT. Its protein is CAISYTGTGGTEAFF.

The CDR3: CASSTRDREYEQYF. The CDR3 region has the DNA TGTGCCAGCAGTACGCGGGACAGGGAGTACGAGCAGTACTTC. V is TRBV6-5 and J is TRBJ2-7; 9 bases agree with TRBD1. Looked up from germline, CDR1 is MNHEY and CDR2 is SVGAGI. Germline trimming cut 5 bases from V and 4 bases from J; bases unmatched to any gene: 6. This CDR3 comprises 14 residues.

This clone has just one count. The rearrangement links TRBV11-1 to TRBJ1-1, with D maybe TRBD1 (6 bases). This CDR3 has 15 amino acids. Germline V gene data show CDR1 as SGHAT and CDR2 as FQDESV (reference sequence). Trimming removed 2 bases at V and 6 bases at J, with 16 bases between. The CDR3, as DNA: TGTGCCAGCAGCTTACCGGGAAGGGACAACGCTGAAGCTTTCTTT. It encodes CASSLPGRDNAEAFF.

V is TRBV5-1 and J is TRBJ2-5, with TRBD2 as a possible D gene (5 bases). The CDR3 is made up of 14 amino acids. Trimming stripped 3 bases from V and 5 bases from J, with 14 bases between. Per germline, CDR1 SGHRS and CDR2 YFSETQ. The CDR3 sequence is CASSSRGWGETQYF. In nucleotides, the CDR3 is TGCGCCAGCAGCTCGAGAGGGTGGGGTGAGACCCAGTACTTC.

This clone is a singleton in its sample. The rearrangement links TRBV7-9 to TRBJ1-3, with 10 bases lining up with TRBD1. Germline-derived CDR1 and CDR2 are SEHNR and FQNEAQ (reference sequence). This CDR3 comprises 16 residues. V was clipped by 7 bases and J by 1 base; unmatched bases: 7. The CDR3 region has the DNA TGTGCCAGCACCTGGGGGACAGGGGCTTCTGGAAACACCATATATTTT. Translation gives CASTWGTGASGNTIYF.

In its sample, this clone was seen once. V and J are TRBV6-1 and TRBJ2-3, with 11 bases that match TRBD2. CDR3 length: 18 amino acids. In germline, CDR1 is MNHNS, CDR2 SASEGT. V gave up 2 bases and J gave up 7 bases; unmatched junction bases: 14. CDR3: CASSERVSGGAFSYTQYF. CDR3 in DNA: TGTGCCAGCAGTGAACGGGTTAGCGGGGGGGCCTTTTCATATACGCAGTATTTT.

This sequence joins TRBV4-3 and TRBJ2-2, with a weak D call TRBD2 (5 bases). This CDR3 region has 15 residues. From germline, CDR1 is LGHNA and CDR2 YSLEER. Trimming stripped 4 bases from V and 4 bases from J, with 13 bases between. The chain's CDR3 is CASSRVVGSTGELFF. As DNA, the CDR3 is TGCGCCAGCAGCCGCGTGGTAGGGAGCACCGGGGAGCTGTTTTTT.

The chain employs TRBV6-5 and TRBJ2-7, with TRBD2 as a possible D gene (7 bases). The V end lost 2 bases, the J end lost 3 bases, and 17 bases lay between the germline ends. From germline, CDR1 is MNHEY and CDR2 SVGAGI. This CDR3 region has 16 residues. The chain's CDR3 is CASSYGGGGKLYEQYF. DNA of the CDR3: TGTGCCAGCAGTTACGGGGGAGGGGGTAAGCTCTACGAGCAGTACTTC.

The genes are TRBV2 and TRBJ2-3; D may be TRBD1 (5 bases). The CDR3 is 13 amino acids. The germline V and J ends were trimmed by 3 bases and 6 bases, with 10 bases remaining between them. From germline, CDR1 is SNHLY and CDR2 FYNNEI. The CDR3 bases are TGTGCCAGCAGTGAGGGTCCAGGGGATACGCAGTATTTT. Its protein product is CASSEGPGDTQYF. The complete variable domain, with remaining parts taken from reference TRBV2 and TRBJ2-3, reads EPEVTQTPSHQVTQMGQEVILRCVPISNHLYFYWYRQILGQKVEFLVSFYNNEISEKSEIFDDQFSVERPDGSNFTLKIRSTKLEDSAMYFCASSEGPGDTQYFGPGTRLTVL.

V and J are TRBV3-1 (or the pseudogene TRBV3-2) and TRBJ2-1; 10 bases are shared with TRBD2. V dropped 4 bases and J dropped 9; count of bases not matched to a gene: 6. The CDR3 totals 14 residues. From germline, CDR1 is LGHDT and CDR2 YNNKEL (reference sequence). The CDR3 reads CASSPVVAGGEQFF. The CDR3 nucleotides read TGTGCCAGCAGCCCGGTAGTAGCGGGGGGTGAGCAGTTCTTC.

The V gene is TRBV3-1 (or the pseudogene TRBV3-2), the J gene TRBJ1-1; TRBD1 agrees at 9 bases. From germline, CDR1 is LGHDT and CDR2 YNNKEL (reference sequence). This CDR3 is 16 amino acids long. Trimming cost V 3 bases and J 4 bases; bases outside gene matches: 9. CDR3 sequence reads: CASSQARQGGVTEAFF. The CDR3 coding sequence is TGTGCCAGCAGCCAGGCCCGACAGGGGGGGGTCACTGAAGCTTTCTTT.

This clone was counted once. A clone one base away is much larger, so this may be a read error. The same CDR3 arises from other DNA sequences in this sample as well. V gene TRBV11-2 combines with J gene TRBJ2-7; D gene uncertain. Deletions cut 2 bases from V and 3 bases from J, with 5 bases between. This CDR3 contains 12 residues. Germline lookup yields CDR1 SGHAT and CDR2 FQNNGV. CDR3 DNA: TGTGCCAGCAGCTTAACGGGCTACGAGCAGTACTTC. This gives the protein CASSLTGYEQYF.

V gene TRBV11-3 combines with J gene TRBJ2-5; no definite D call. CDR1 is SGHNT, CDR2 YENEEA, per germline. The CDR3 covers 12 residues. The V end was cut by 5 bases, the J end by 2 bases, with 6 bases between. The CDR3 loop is CASSQNQETQYF. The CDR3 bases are TGTGCCAGCAGCCAGAATCAAGAGACCCAGTACTTC.

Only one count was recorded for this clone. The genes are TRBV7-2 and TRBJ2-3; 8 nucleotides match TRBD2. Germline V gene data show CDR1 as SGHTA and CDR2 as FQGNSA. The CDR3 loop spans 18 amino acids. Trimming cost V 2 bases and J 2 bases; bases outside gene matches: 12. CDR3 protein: CASSLRRASGRYTDTQYF. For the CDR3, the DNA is TGTGCCAGCAGCTTACGTCGGGCTAGCGGGCGATACACAGATACGCAGTATTTT.

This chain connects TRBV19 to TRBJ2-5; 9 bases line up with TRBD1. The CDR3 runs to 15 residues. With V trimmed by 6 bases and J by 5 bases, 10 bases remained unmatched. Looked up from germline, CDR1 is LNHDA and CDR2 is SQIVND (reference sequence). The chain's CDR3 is CASSQTGTGRETQYF. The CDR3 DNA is TGTGCCAGTAGCCAAACCGGGACAGGGCGGGAGACCCAGTACTTC.

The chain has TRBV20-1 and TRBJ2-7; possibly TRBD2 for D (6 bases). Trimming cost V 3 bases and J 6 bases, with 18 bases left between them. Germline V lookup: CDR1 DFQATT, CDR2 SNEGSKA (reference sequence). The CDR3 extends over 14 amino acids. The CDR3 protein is CSASSGGNWGEQYF. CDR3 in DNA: TGCAGTGCTAGTTCCGGGGGAAACTGGGGCGAGCAGTACTTC.

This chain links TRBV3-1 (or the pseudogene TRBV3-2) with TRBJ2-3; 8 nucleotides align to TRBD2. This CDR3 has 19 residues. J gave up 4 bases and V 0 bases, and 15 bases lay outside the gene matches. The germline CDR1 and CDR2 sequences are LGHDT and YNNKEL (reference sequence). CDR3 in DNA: TGTGCCAGCAGCCAAGAGAGCTGGAGCGGGGGTCTTCGCCCAGATACGCAGTATTTT. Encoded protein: CASSQESWSGGLRPDTQYF.

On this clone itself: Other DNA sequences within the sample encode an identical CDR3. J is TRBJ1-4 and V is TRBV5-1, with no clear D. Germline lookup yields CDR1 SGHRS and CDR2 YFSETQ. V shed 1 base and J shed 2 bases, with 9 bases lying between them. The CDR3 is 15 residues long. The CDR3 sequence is CASSLTGATNEKLFF. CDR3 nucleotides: TGCGCCAGCAGCTTGACGGGAGCTACTAATGAAAAACTGTTTTTT.

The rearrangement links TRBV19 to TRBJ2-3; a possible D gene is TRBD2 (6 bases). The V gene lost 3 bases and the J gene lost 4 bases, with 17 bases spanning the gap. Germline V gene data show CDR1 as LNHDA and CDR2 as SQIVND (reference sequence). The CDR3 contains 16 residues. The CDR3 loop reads CASSIPFQGGSDTQYF. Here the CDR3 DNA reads TGTGCCAGTAGTATTCCTTTCCAGGGAGGTTCAGATACGCAGTATTTT. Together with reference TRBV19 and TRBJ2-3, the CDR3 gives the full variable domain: DGGITQSPKYLFRKEGQNVTLSCEQNLNHDAMYWYRQDPGQGLRLIYYSQIVNDFQKGDIAEGYSVSREKKESFPLTVTSAQKNPTAFYLCASSIPFQGGSDTQYFGPGTRLTVL.

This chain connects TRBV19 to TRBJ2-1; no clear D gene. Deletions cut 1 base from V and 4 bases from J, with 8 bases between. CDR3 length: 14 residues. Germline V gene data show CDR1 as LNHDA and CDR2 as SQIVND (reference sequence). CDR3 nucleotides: TGTGCCAGTAGTATAGCGCGCCTATACAATGAGCAGTTCTTC. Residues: CASSIARLYNEQFF.

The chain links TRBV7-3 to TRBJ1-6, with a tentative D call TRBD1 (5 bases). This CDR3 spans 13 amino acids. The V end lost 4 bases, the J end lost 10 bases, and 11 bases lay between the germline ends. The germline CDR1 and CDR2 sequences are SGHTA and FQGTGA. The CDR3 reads CASSYDRRSPLHF. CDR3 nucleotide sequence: TGTGCCAGCAGCTATGACAGAAGATCACCCCTCCACTTT.

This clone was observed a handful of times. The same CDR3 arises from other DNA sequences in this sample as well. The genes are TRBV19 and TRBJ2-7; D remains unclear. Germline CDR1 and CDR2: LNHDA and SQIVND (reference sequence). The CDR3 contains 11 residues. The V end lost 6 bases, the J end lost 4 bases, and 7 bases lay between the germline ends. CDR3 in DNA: TGTGCCAGTAGCCACAGATACGAGCAGTACTTC. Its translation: CASSHRYEQYF.

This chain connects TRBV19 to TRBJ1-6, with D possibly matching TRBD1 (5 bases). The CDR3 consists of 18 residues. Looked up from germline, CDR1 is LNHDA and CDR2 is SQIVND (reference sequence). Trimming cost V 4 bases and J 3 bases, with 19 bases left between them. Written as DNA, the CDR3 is TGTGCCAGTAGTACCACCTTCCAGGGAAGCCTCTATAATTCACCCCTCCACTTT. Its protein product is CASSTTFQGSLYNSPLHF.